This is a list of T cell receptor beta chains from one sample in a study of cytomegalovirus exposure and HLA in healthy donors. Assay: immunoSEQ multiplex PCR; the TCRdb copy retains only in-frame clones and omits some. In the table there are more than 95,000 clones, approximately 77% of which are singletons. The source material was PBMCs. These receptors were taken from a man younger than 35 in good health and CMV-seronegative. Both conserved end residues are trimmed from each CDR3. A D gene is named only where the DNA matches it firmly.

ASSFFFGDLNTEAF TRBV7-9 NA
ASSPGTGSYEQY TRBV5-6 NA
ASSLTGFGSYNEQF TRBV5-8 NA
ASSFGLAGTNEQF TRBV6-6 TRBD2
ASSPDSRRSYT TRBV18 NA
ASSHTGTGSYEQY TRBV5-4 TRBD1
ASSPGRSAGELF TRBV11-3 TRBD2
ASSPGRRQGANRDTEAF TRBV7-9 TRBD1
ASSVMPWTDNEQF TRBV19 NA
ASSLGAGRTTDTQY TRBV11-2 NA
ASSFQGSNQPQH TRBV27 NA
ASSSLRTGDYGYT TRBV5-1 TRBD1
ASSLVAQGDAEAF TRBV5-4 TRBD1
ASSSSSGGGQETQY TRBV5-1 TRBD2
ASSSLRASSTQY TRBV11-2 NA
ASSFGGGNYEQY TRBV5-4 TRBD2
ASSEAAHGGDAQH TRBV19 NA
ASSFAGAYGYT TRBV7-2 NA
ASSQDQASGNTIY TRBV4-2 NA
ASSLGNRGSTGELF TRBV5-4 TRBD1
ASSVGLAGGYRNEQF TRBV7-3 TRBD2
ASSQDRGSTDTQY TRBV4-3 NA
ASSLATAVIYGYT TRBV5-6 NA
ASSLWLGLKGGYT TRBV28 NA
ASSWIRDSHEQY TRBV5-1 TRBD1
SARTGNGYT TRBV29-1 TRBD1
ASSYRETGPYEQY TRBV6-5 NA
ASSLAGGANYGYT TRBV7-2 NA
ASSSRTGIGTEAF TRBV7-3 NA
ASSEGQGDAYEQY TRBV6-1 TRBD1
ASSPTGITGELF TRBV2 TRBD1
ASSLPGETEAF TRBV7-9 NA
ASSVGVQGEAF TRBV9 NA
ASSRGPGADTQY TRBV2 NA
ASSLGGGRKNTEAF TRBV7-9 NA
ASSPDSSSYEQY TRBV7-9 NA
ATVPAGGITHGYT TRBV6-5 NA
ASSQDGQRTDTQY TRBV4-3 NA
ASSPHRDGYT TRBV7-9 NA
SAGASTDGTTEAF TRBV29-1 NA
ASSTDRGFGYT TRBV5-1 TRBD1
ASSKGRTSSSNEQF TRBV19 TRBD2
ASSPEGVNGYT TRBV7-9 NA
ASSYGSRGRGTEAF TRBV6-5 NA
ASSGQEPEQY TRBV19 TRBD1